This TCR beta chain was observed in a study of technical replicates of blood from several donors. The method was immunoSEQ multiplex PCR; TCRdb's version includes in-frame clones alone and lacks a portion of them. Among some 74,000 clones listed, nearly 97% were seen once. J lost 4 bases, V lost 4 bases, and 8 bases had no gene match. Per the germline V gene, CDR1 is SGHRS and CDR2 is YFSETQ. CDR3 length: 15 amino acids. The chain recombines TRBV5-1 with TRBJ1-1, with 9 bases fitting TRBD1. This sequence was found in a human donor in good health. The sequencing sample was made of T cells isolated from PBMCs. This CDR3 reads CASSLEQGAFTEAFF. CDR3 DNA: TGCGCCAGCAGCCTCGAACAGGGGGCCTTCACTGAAGCTTTCTTT.